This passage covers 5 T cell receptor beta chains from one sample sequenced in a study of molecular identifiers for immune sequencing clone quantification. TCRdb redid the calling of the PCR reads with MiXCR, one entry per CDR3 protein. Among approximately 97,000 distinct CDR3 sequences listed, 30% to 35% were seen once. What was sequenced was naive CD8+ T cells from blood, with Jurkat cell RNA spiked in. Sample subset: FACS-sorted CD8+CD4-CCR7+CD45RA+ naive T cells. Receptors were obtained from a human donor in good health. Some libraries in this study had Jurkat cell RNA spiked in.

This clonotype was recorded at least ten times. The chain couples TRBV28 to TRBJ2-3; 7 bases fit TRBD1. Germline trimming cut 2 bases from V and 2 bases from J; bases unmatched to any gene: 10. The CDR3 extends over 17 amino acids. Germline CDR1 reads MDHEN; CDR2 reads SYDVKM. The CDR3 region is CASSLRLTGIDTDTQYF. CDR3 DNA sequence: TGTGCCAGCAGTTTAAGGCTGACAGGGATAGACACAGATACGCAGTATTTT. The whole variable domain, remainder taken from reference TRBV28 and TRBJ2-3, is DVKVTQSSRYLVKRTGEKVFLECVQDMDHENMFWYRQDPGLGLRLIYFSYDVKMKEKGDIPEGYSVSREKKERFSLILESASTNQTSMYLCASSLRLTGIDTDTQYFGPGTRLTVL.

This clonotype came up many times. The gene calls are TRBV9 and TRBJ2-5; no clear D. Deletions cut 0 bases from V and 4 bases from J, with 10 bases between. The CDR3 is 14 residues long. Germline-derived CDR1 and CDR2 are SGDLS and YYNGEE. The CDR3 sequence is CASSVGLPIETQYF. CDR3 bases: TGTGCCAGCAGCGTAGGCCTCCCGATAGAGACCCAGTACTTC.

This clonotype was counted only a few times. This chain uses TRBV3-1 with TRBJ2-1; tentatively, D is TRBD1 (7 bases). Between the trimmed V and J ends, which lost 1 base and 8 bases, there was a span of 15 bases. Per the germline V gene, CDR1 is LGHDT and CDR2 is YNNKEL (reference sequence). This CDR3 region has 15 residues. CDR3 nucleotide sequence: TGTGCCAGCAGCCAAGCCAGGGGGGAAGCCTATGAGCAGTTCTTC. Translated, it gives CASSQARGEAYEQFF.

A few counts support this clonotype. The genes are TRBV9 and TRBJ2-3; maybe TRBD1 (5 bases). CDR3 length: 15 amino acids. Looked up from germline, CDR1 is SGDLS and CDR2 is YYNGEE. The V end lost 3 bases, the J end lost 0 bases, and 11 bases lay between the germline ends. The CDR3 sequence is CASSEGKASTDTQYF. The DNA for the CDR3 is TGTGCCAGCAGCGAGGGGAAAGCGAGCACAGATACGCAGTATTTT.

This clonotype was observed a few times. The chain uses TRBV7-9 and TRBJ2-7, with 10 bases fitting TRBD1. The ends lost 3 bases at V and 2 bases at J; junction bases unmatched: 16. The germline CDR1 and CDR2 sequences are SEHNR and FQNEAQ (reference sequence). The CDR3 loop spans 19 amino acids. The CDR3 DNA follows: TGTGCCAGCAGCTTTCTGCCAGCGGCCGGGACAGGGGTCCCCTACGAGCAGTACTTC. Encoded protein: CASSFLPAAGTGVPYEQYF.